The 27 T cell receptor beta chains in this list originate from one sample, sequenced in a study of PD-1 blockade in classical Hodgkin lymphoma. No patient escaped relapse after autologous stem cell transplantation, and brentuximab vedotin exposure varied. Data came from immunoSEQ multiplex PCR; TCRdb stores just in-frame clones and leaves some out. Found here are tens of thousands of clones, more than 65% of them singletons; the top ten hold 16%. This material consisted of peripheral blood mononuclear cells (PBMCs), taken at baseline. The receptors were sampled from a human donor with classical Hodgkin lymphoma.

The sample holds one count of this clone. The rearrangement joins TRBV7-3 to TRBJ2-1; 8 bases line up with TRBD1. Germline V gene sequence: CDR1 SGHTA, CDR2 FQGTGA. The V and J ends lost 5 bases and 8 bases, in that order; junction bases with no gene match: 2. The CDR3 length is 12 residues. CDR3 region: CASSPTGDEQFF. CDR3 nucleotides: TGTGCCAGCAGCCCGACAGGGGATGAGCAGTTCTTC.

The rearrangement uses TRBV7-9 and TRBJ2-1; weak D call: TRBD1 (5 bases). The germline V gene encodes CDR1 SEHNR and CDR2 FQNEAQ (reference sequence). V gave up 5 bases and J gave up 0 bases, with 8 bases separating them. The CDR3 totals 14 residues. The CDR3 DNA is TGTGCCAGCAGCCGACAGAGCTCCTACAATGAGCAGTTCTTC. Translating gives CASSRQSSYNEQFF.

The chain joins TRBV7-2 to TRBJ1-5; D not certain. Germline V gene sequence: CDR1 SGHTA, CDR2 FQGNSA. The CDR3 has 13 residues. V gave up 3 bases and J gave up 7 bases, with 10 bases separating them. Here the CDR3 reads CASSFDLSQPQHF. CDR3 nucleotides: TGTGCCAGCAGCTTCGACCTCTCCCAGCCCCAGCATTTT.

This clone was seen a handful of times. The chain employs TRBV2 and TRBJ1-1, with D unresolved. Trimming removed 4 bases from V and 6 bases from J, with 6 bases in between. This CDR3 region has 11 residues. Germline loops: CDR1 SNHLY, CDR2 FYNNEI. CDR3 bases: TGTGCCAGCAGTGCCACATCTGAAGCTTTCTTT. Amino acids: CASSATSEAFF.

In its sample, this clone ranks as medium-sized. This rearrangement joins TRBV7-3 to TRBJ2-2; 9 nucleotides align to TRBD2. In germline, CDR1 is SGHTA, CDR2 FQGTGA. The CDR3 sequence is 17 residues long. V lost 5 bases and J lost 4; bases outside the gene matches: 11. For the CDR3, the DNA is TGTGCCAGCAGCCCGGTTGACGGTAGCGGGAGCACCGGGGAGCTGTTTTTT. This translates into CASSPVDGSGSTGELFF.

The chain joins TRBV9 to TRBJ2-1; no clear D gene. The V and J ends lost 2 bases and 9 bases respectively, with 18 bases between them. This CDR3 comprises 15 residues. From germline, CDR1 is SGDLS and CDR2 YYNGEE. The CDR3 sequence is CASSVDGSSLVEQFF. CDR3 nucleotide sequence: TGTGCCAGCAGCGTTGACGGGTCCTCCTTGGTTGAGCAGTTCTTC. Full variable domain (remainder filled in from reference TRBV9 and TRBJ2-1): DSGVTQTPKHLITATGQRVTLRCSPRSGDLSVYWYQQSLDQGLQFLIQYYNGEERAKGNILERFSAQQFPDLHSELNLSSLELGDSALYFCASSVDGSSLVEQFFGPGTRLTVL.

The CDR3 protein is CASSLQGAGSYEQYF. The CDR3, as DNA: TGTGCCAGCAGCTTACAAGGAGCCGGCTCCTACGAGCAGTACTTC. The chain carries TRBV13 and TRBJ2-7; D ambiguous. The CDR3 runs to 15 residues. Trimming left V 2 bases short and J 0 bases short, with 11 bases between. CDR1 PRHDT and CDR2 FYEKMQ come from the germline V gene (reference sequence).

The genes are TRBV10-3 and TRBJ2-2; TRBD1 is a possible D gene (6 bases). The CDR3 is 15 amino acids. V lost 4 bases and J lost 6, with 15 bases in between. CDR1 ENHRY and CDR2 SYGVKD come from the germline V gene. The CDR3 spells CAISGTGRIAGELFF. CDR3 coding DNA: TGTGCCATCAGTGGAACAGGGCGGATAGCCGGGGAGCTGTTTTTT.

This rearrangement joins TRBV9 to TRBJ2-1; 10 nucleotides agree with TRBD2. This CDR3 region has 14 residues. The germline CDR1 and CDR2 sequences are SGDLS and YYNGEE. V lost 3 bases to trimming and J lost 9 bases; unmatched junction nucleotides: 6. CDR3 DNA sequence: TGTGCCAGCAGCGCCCTAGCGGGAGCAAGTGAGCAGTTCTTC. Protein sequence: CASSALAGASEQFF.

The rearrangement uses TRBV27 and TRBJ2-3; 8 nucleotides align to TRBD2. V was pared by 4 bases and J by 3 bases, with 3 bases of the junction left unmatched. This CDR3 has 14 residues. Germline V gene sequence: CDR1 MNHEY, CDR2 SMNVEV (reference sequence). In DNA, the CDR3 is TGTGCCAGCAGTTCCGGACTAGCTACAGATACGCAGTATTTT. Translating it yields CASSSGLATDTQYF.

The rearrangement uses TRBV6-1 and TRBJ2-7; TRBD1 agrees at 7 bases. The germline CDR1 and CDR2 sequences are MNHNS and SASEGT. V was clipped by 6 bases and J by 4 bases; unmatched bases: 6. The CDR3 length is 13 residues. DNA of the CDR3: TGTGCCAGCAGATCAGGGGGATTTTACGAGCAGTACTTC. Translation gives CASRSGGFYEQYF.

This clone was seen just once. The CDR3 nucleotides read TGCGCCAGCAGCCAGGGGACTAGCGTAAACACCGGGGAGCTGTTTTTT. Its protein is CASSQGTSVNTGELFF. This rearrangement joins TRBV4-3 to TRBJ2-2, with 10 bases aligning to TRBD2. The V gene end was trimmed by 3 bases and the J gene end by 2 bases; junction bases not matched to a gene: 3. The CDR3 totals 16 residues. Germline V gene sequence: CDR1 LGHNA, CDR2 YSLEER.

V gene TRBV11-2 combines with J gene TRBJ2-1; TRBD2 might be the D (5 bases). The CDR3 has 12 amino acids. V shed 5 bases and J shed 7 bases, with 9 bases lying between them. CDR1 is SGHAT and CDR2 is FQNNGV in the germline V gene. The CDR3 DNA reads TGTGCCAGCAGCATTTGGGAGAATGAGCAGTTCTTC. Its translation is CASSIWENEQFF.

The chain combines TRBV13 with TRBJ2-4; no firm D call. CDR1 is PRHDT and CDR2 is FYEKMQ in the germline V gene (reference sequence). Trimming cost V 3 bases and J 1 base, with 4 bases left between them. This CDR3 is built from 13 residues. The chain's CDR3 is CASSLRAKNIQYF. CDR3 sequence (DNA): TGTGCCAGCAGCTTGAGGGCCAAAAACATTCAGTACTTC. Together with reference TRBV13 and TRBJ2-4, the CDR3 gives the full variable domain: AAGVIQSPRHLIKEKRETATLKCYPIPRHDTVYWYQQGPGQDPQFLISFYEKMQSDKGSIPDRFSAQQFSDYHSELNMSSLELGDSALYFCASSLRAKNIQYFGAGTRLSVL.

CDR3 protein: CASSLISAVQETQYF. DNA for the CDR3: TGTGCCAGCAGCTTAATCAGCGCCGTCCAAGAGACCCAGTACTTC. The chain carries TRBV11-3 and TRBJ2-5; no clear D gene. CDR1 and CDR2 (germline): SGHNT, YENEEA. V lost 2 bases, J lost 1 base, and 11 bases lay in between. The CDR3 spans 15 residues.

The V gene is TRBV7-9, the J gene TRBJ2-1; TRBD2 might be the D (6 bases). This CDR3 has 16 residues. Trimming cost V 1 base and J 0 bases, with 10 bases left between them. Germline CDR1 SEHNR, CDR2 FQNEAQ (reference sequence). Here the CDR3 reads CASSLELGLSYNEQFF. CDR3 sequence (DNA): TGTGCCAGCAGCTTAGAGTTGGGACTCTCCTACAATGAGCAGTTCTTC.

The chain links TRBV27 to TRBJ2-7, with 7 bases lining up with TRBD2. Germline V lookup: CDR1 MNHEY, CDR2 SMNVEV (reference sequence). The CDR3 sequence is 14 residues long. J gave up 0 bases and V 7 bases, and 6 bases lay outside the gene matches. CDR3 sequence (DNA): TGTGCCAGCACCCGGGACTATCGCTCCTACGAGCAGTACTTC. The encoded protein is CASTRDYRSYEQYF.

This clone occurred once. The chain uses TRBV5-4 and TRBJ1-4; TRBD1 might be the D (6 bases). V was shortened by 3 bases and J by 5 bases, with 17 bases between the two germline ends. The CDR3 is made up of 16 amino acids. In germline, CDR1 is SGHNT, CDR2 YYREEE (reference sequence). DNA for the CDR3: TGTGCCAGCAGCTCCCGGGACACTTTCCAGAATGAAAAACTGTTTTTT. This translates into CASSSRDTFQNEKLFF.

The chain recombines TRBV7-9 with TRBJ2-3, with TRBD2 matching 9 bases. Per germline, CDR1 SEHNR and CDR2 FQNEAQ (reference sequence). With 5 bases clipped from V and 0 bases from J, the junction kept 9 bases outside the gene matches. This CDR3 is 17 amino acids long. The CDR3 loop is CASSRPSGIASTDTQYF. The CDR3 nucleotides are TGTGCCAGCAGCCGACCTAGCGGGATTGCTAGCACAGATACGCAGTATTTT.

In DNA, the CDR3 is TGTGCCGCGGGCTTCGGGGCTCCGAATCAGCCCCAGCATTTT. As protein: CAAGFGAPNQPQHF. This chain connects TRBV10-3 to TRBJ1-5; possible D gene TRBD1, 5 bases. In germline, CDR1 is ENHRY, CDR2 SYGVKD. The germline V and J ends were trimmed by 11 bases and 4 bases, with 18 bases remaining between them. The CDR3 has 14 amino acids.

This CDR3 is CASSQGNVAANEKLFF. CDR3 bases: TGCGCCAGCAGCCAGGGGAATGTCGCGGCTAATGAAAAACTGTTTTTT. The chain recombines TRBV4-3 with TRBJ1-4; no clear D. Germline V lookup: CDR1 LGHNA, CDR2 YSLEER. The CDR3 consists of 16 residues. The V end lost 3 bases, the J end lost 3 bases, and 14 bases lay between the germline ends.

This rearrangement joins TRBV19 to TRBJ1-1, with D hard to call. The CDR3 is made up of 14 amino acids. The germline V gene has CDR1 LNHDA and CDR2 SQIVND (reference sequence). Trimming removed 5 bases at V and 3 bases at J, with 13 bases between. The CDR3 DNA sequence: TGTGCCAGTAGTCAAAAGGGCCTTTACACTGAAGCTTTCTTT. Its protein is CASSQKGLYTEAFF.

This chain links TRBV11-3 with TRBJ2-3; no firm D call. This CDR3 spans 16 amino acids. Germline V gene lookup returns CDR1 SGHNT and CDR2 YENEEA. Trimming stripped 1 base from V and 0 bases from J, with 11 bases between. The CDR3 coding sequence is TGTGCCAGCAGCTTAGCCCTCACGTCTAGCACAGATACGCAGTATTTT. Its translation: CASSLALTSSTDTQYF.

CDR3 DNA: TGTGCCAGCAGTCCAAGATACCTGCTTGGTTCGCGAGGGAGCAATCAGCCCCAGCATTTT. This gives the protein CASSPRYLLGSRGSNQPQHF. J is TRBJ1-5 and V is TRBV27; no reliable D call. The ends were cut back, 5 bases at V and 1 base at J, with 27 bases in the middle. Germline V gene data show CDR1 as MNHEY and CDR2 as SMNVEV (reference sequence). This CDR3 comprises 20 residues.

This clone was observed a few times. The chain couples TRBV6-6 to TRBJ1-5; a weak D match, TRBD1 (5 bases). The V and J ends lost 6 bases and 2 bases respectively, with 17 bases between them. CDR3 size: 16 residues. Germline CDR1 reads MNHNY; CDR2 reads SVGAGI (reference sequence). CDR3 nucleotide sequence: TGTGCCAGCAGCTCCAGCGGGGGGACGGGCAATCAGCCCCAGCATTTT. This gives the protein CASSSSGGTGNQPQHF.

The chain has TRBV18 and TRBJ2-1; D assignment may be TRBD1 or TRBD2 (5 bases each). The CDR3 runs to 13 residues. Germline CDR1 and CDR2: KGHSH and LQKENI. V was clipped by 2 bases and J by 8 bases, with 10 bases between them. The CDR3 sequence: CASSPFRDDEQFF. CDR3 coding DNA: TGTGCCAGCTCACCATTCAGGGACGATGAGCAGTTCTTC.

The V call is TRBV28, the J call TRBJ2-1, with D perhaps matching TRBD1 (6 bases). V was shortened by 3 bases and J by 2 bases, with 17 bases between the two germline ends. Per germline, CDR1 MDHEN and CDR2 SYDVKM. This CDR3 region has 17 residues. The CDR3 DNA reads TGTGCCAGCAGTTTGGGGACCCGGACAGAGACCTACAATGAGCAGTTCTTC. Amino acids: CASSLGTRTETYNEQFF.